What follows is one TCR beta chain and its context. This sample was included in a study of blood T cell repertoires in COVID-19. CDR3 length: 13 amino acids. Trimming shortened V by 4 bases and J by 4 bases, and 11 bases separated the two germline ends. The germline V gene encodes CDR1 LNHDA and CDR2 SQIVND (reference sequence). Using immunoSEQ multiplex PCR, the repertoire was profiled, and TCRdb retains in-frame clones only, with some absent. The sample includes 50,000 to 65,000 clones, roughly 87% of them seen just once. The TCR was taken from a man between 45 and 60 years old with active COVID-19. The chain joins TRBV19 to TRBJ2-7; possibly TRBD2 for D (5 bases). The source material was peripheral blood. For the CDR3, the DNA is TGTGCCAGTAGTACTGGACTTTCTTACGAGCAGTACTTC. This codes for CASSTGLSYEQYF.